This T cell receptor (beta chain) was sequenced during a study of blood T cell repertoires in COVID-19. Study information: The study drew acute and convalescent COVID-19 samples from the United States, Italy and Spain.

Authors' processing steps: Estimation of nucleated cell counts relied on the amplification of reference gene primers. Profiled with immunoSEQ multiplex PCR; TCRdb holds only in-frame clones, not every one. V, J and clone size are taken as reported in that table, and D and trimming were inferred from the DNA itself. The table lists roughly 120,000 clones, over 60% of them singletons. Trimming took 7 bases from V and 4 from J; bases not matched to a gene: 14. In germline, CDR1 is LNHDA, CDR2 SQIVND (reference sequence). This CDR3 spans 17 amino acids. The sequencing sample was made of peripheral blood. This clonotype was sampled from a human donor in a cohort sampled during active or convalescent COVID-19. The chain has TRBV19 and TRBJ1-1; TRBD1 matches at 11 bases. The DNA of the CDR3 is TGTGCCAGTATTTCCGTCCCGGGACAGGGGGGCAGCACTGAAGCTTTCTTT. Its protein is CASISVPGQGGSTEAFF.